Listed below are T cell receptor beta chains from one sample, sequenced in a study of blood T cell repertoires in COVID-19. TCRdb's table, derived via immunoSEQ multiplex PCR, lists solely in-frame clones and lacks some. The repertoire holds about 220,000 clones, with approximately 82% as singletons. The sequenced sample was peripheral blood. These receptors came from a woman aged 80 or older with acute or convalescent COVID-19. The CDR3 runs from the conserved cysteine through the conserved F or W. Each record gives: clone size, V gene, D gene, J gene, CDR3 protein, CDR3 DNA. D genes are given only for firm matches. The listing skips clone size in some rows; elsewhere it reads once, few, many or a size class.

clone size: .; V gene: TRBV11-3; D gene: TRBD1; J gene: TRBJ1-1; CDR3 protein: CASSLGDRGGTEAFF; CDR3 DNA: TGTGCCAGCAGCTTAGGGGACAGGGGTGGGACTGAAGCTTTCTTT
clone size: .; V gene: TRBV7-2; D gene: TRBD1; J gene: TRBJ1-2; CDR3 protein: CASSLAGQSYGYTF; CDR3 DNA: TGTGCCAGCAGCTTAGCGGGACAGTCCTATGGCTACACCTTC
clone size: .; V gene: TRBV6-2/TRBV6-3; D gene: .; J gene: TRBJ2-7; CDR3 protein: CASSPRAQTRHYEQYF; CDR3 DNA: TGTGCCAGCAGCCCCAGGGCACAAACTCGTCACTACGAGCAGTACTTC
clone size: .; V gene: TRBV5-8; D gene: TRBD1; J gene: TRBJ1-5; CDR3 protein: CASDRVFQPQHF; CDR3 DNA: TGTGCCTCGGACAGGGTATTTCAGCCCCAGCATTTT
clone size: .; V gene: TRBV2; D gene: TRBD1; J gene: TRBJ2-2; CDR3 protein: CASSFDRATGELFF; CDR3 DNA: TGTGCCAGCAGTTTTGACAGGGCCACCGGGGAGCTGTTTTTT
clone size: few; V gene: TRBV2; D gene: TRBD1; J gene: TRBJ2-2; CDR3 protein: CASRSGTGVISGELFF; CDR3 DNA: TGTGCCAGCCGAAGTGGGACAGGGGTTATTTCCGGGGAGCTGTTTTTT
clone size: .; V gene: TRBV7-2; D gene: TRBD2; J gene: TRBJ2-3; CDR3 protein: CASSFTGGRDTQYF; CDR3 DNA: TGTGCCAGCAGCTTTACGGGGGGGAGAGATACGCAGTATTTT
clone size: .; V gene: TRBV10-3; D gene: TRBD1; J gene: TRBJ1-1; CDR3 protein: CAITRDRGGEAFF; CDR3 DNA: TGTGCCATCACCAGGGACAGGGGGGGGGAAGCTTTCTTT
clone size: .; V gene: TRBV6-5; D gene: .; J gene: TRBJ1-2; CDR3 protein: CASSSPYYGYTF; CDR3 DNA: TGTGCCAGCAGTTCCCCCTACTATGGCTACACCTTC
clone size: .; V gene: TRBV6-2/TRBV6-3; D gene: TRBD1; J gene: TRBJ1-1; CDR3 protein: CASSLGQGRRTEAFF; CDR3 DNA: TGTGCCAGCAGTTTGGGACAGGGCCGGCGCACTGAAGCTTTCTTT
clone size: .; V gene: TRBV6-2/TRBV6-3; D gene: .; J gene: TRBJ2-7; CDR3 protein: CASSLRAGYEQYF; CDR3 DNA: TGTGCCAGCAGTTTAAGAGCGGGTTACGAGCAGTACTTC
clone size: .; V gene: TRBV4-1; D gene: .; J gene: TRBJ2-3; CDR3 protein: CASSQLLATDTQYF; CDR3 DNA: TGCGCCAGCAGCCAACTCCTAGCGACAGATACGCAGTATTTT
clone size: .; V gene: TRBV5-1; D gene: .; J gene: TRBJ1-2; CDR3 protein: CASSPPEGYGYTF; CDR3 DNA: TGCGCCAGCAGCCCCCCGGAGGGGTATGGCTACACCTTC
clone size: .; V gene: TRBV28; D gene: TRBD1; J gene: TRBJ1-6; CDR3 protein: CASTTGGSGNSPLHF; CDR3 DNA: TGTGCCAGTACTACAGGGGGGAGTGGGAATTCACCCCTCCACTTT
clone size: few; V gene: TRBV3-1/TRBV3-2; D gene: .; J gene: TRBJ2-1; CDR3 protein: CASTLGRPENEQFF; CDR3 DNA: TGTGCCAGCACCCTGGGGCGGCCTGAGAATGAGCAGTTCTTC
clone size: .; V gene: TRBV12-3/TRBV12-4; D gene: TRBD1; J gene: TRBJ1-6; CDR3 protein: CASSNRGPSPLHF; CDR3 DNA: TGTGCCAGCAGCAACAGGGGCCCCTCACCCCTCCACTTT
clone size: .; V gene: TRBV7-9; D gene: .; J gene: TRBJ2-3; CDR3 protein: CASSRNRASTDTQYF; CDR3 DNA: TGTGCCAGCAGCCGAAACAGGGCCAGCACAGATACGCAGTATTTT
clone size: .; V gene: TRBV14; D gene: TRBD2; J gene: TRBJ2-1; CDR3 protein: CASSPGLAGGSPGFLSYNEQFF; CDR3 DNA: TGTGCCAGCAGCCCTGGACTAGCGGGGGGGTCTCCGGGGTTTTTGTCCTACAATGAGCAGTTCTTC
clone size: .; V gene: TRBV5-6; D gene: .; J gene: TRBJ2-6; CDR3 protein: CASSLRQLRTGANVLTF; CDR3 DNA: TGTGCCAGCAGCTTACGACAACTTCGGACTGGGGCCAACGTCCTGACTTTC
clone size: .; V gene: TRBV4-3; D gene: .; J gene: TRBJ2-1; CDR3 protein: CASSERIAGNEQFF; CDR3 DNA: TGCGCCAGCAGCGAGCGGATCGCTGGGAATGAGCAGTTCTTC
clone size: .; V gene: TRBV6-5; D gene: .; J gene: TRBJ1-2; CDR3 protein: CASISSGLSYGYTF; CDR3 DNA: TGTGCCAGCATCTCCTCCGGTCTAAGCTATGGCTACACCTTC
clone size: .; V gene: TRBV7-8; D gene: TRBD1; J gene: TRBJ1-1; CDR3 protein: CASSPGTGPMNTEAFF; CDR3 DNA: TGTGCCAGCAGCCCGGGGACAGGCCCCATGAACACTGAAGCTTTCTTT
clone size: .; V gene: TRBV7-7; D gene: TRBD2; J gene: TRBJ2-5; CDR3 protein: CASSTKAGVRGGETQYF; CDR3 DNA: TGTGCCAGCAGCACCAAAGCGGGGGTCAGAGGGGGAGAGACCCAGTACTTC